These T cell receptor beta chains were read from a single sample in a study of cytomegalovirus exposure and HLA in healthy donors. TCRdb keeps only in-frame clones here, not all; method: immunoSEQ multiplex PCR. The sample gives 210,000 or so clones, roughly 80% of which show up once; 1.1% to 1.5% is in the top ten. Sequencing was done on a sample of PBMCs. These receptors came from a girl under 18 in good health and CMV-seronegative. CDR3s include the opening cysteine and the closing phenylalanine or tryptophan. The size entry is marked missing in some rows and otherwise reads once, few, many or a size class.

v_gene	j_gene	abundance	CDR3aa
TRBV7-2	TRBJ1-2	-	CASSLMGQGARYGYTF
TRBV27	TRBJ1-1	-	CASSLLGLNTEAFF
TRBV15	TRBJ2-2	-	CATSRDLWDTRELFF
TRBV7-9	TRBJ1-2	few	CASSWEGNYGYTF
TRBV27	TRBJ1-2	few	CASSLAGASGYTF
TRBV6-5	TRBJ1-1	-	CASSYAGNTEAFF
TRBV5-1	TRBJ2-7	-	CASSEGQGSWSEQYF
TRBV5-1	TRBJ2-1	-	CASSLLGDRGGNEQFF
TRBV4-1	TRBJ2-5	-	CASSQELAGGRETQYF
TRBV30	TRBJ2-7	-	CAWRGTGGYYEQYF
TRBV19	TRBJ2-5	-	CASSIALLAGASRETQYF
TRBV2	TRBJ1-1	-	CASSDANWGVNTEAFF
TRBV18	TRBJ1-1	many	CASSPRAGRNTEAFF
TRBV19	TRBJ1-1	-	CASIGRQMNTEAFF
TRBV19	TRBJ1-1	-	CASSIDRVDEAFF
TRBV5-4	TRBJ2-1	-	CASSAQGSGEQFF
TRBV2	TRBJ1-2	-	CASKAQGAFNYGYTF
TRBV6-1	TRBJ1-4	few	CASSLQGENEKLFF
TRBV18	TRBJ2-7	-	CASSRGQLYEQYF
TRBV5-8	TRBJ2-1	-	CASSLFRGSGGSSYNEQFF
TRBV18	TRBJ2-3	-	CASSRPGTGMDTQYF
TRBV15	TRBJ1-5	-	CATVGTENSNQPQHF
TRBV30	TRBJ1-5	-	CAWSVDRYQPQHF
TRBV7-3	TRBJ2-1	-	CASSLIGGLAERVPPYNEQFF
TRBV5-1	TRBJ1-5	-	CASSLDGQYNQPQHF
TRBV2	TRBJ2-7	-	CASSGARDRAFYEQYF
TRBV7-8	TRBJ1-2	-	CASSLAPGTPVYGYTF
TRBV30	TRBJ2-1	-	CAWSSGRAYGEQFF
TRBV4-2	TRBJ2-6	-	CASSPFSGGGGANVLTF
TRBV27	TRBJ2-5	-	CASSLRLARQETQYF
TRBV27	TRBJ2-1	-	CASSLVGGPNEQFF
TRBV7-2	TRBJ1-1	-	CASSLLGGLDTEAFF
TRBV7-2	TRBJ2-7	-	CASSSRDRETYEQYF
TRBV18	TRBJ1-4	few	CASSPDRGEKLFF
TRBV4-2	TRBJ2-1	-	CASSQDIAGGINEQFF
TRBV4-1	TRBJ1-5	once	CASSGPGRSGGINQPQHF
TRBV5-1	TRBJ2-1	-	CASSLGGTGDNEQFF
TRBV10-1	TRBJ1-1	-	CASSALRTGGAGEAFF
TRBV15	TRBJ2-5	-	CATSSSPLAREETQYF
TRBV5-1	TRBJ2-6	few	CASSLSGSSGANVLTF
TRBV9	TRBJ1-6	-	CASSSTGSSYNSPLHF
TRBV28	TRBJ1-1	-	CASSGGARNTEAFF
TRBV11-2	TRBJ2-7	-	CASSLAGGGTYEQYF
TRBV9	TRBJ1-5	-	CASSAWGGQPQHF
TRBV5-1	TRBJ2-1	-	CASSGLTSRNEQFF
TRBV5-5	TRBJ2-1	-	CASSLSGIANEQFF
TRBV28	TRBJ1-2	-	CASSFGGGVFPYGYTF
TRBV15	TRBJ1-1	few	CATSSSGNSLVQAFF
TRBV4-2	TRBJ2-4	-	CASSQRLAGVKAKNIQYF
TRBV19	TRBJ2-1	-	CASSSPGGPPNEQFF
TRBV6-1	TRBJ2-3	-	CASSEVAGLSTDTQYF
TRBV6-5	TRBJ2-3	-	CASSYGVAGGFDTQYF
TRBV4-3	TRBJ2-7	-	CASSLPGCPSGIWEGEQYF
TRBV10-3	TRBJ2-7	-	CAISDGGNSRLYF
TRBV5-1	TRBJ1-1	-	CASNPWGDPRSTEAFF
TRBV28	TRBJ1-4	-	CASSFFRGVNEKLFF
TRBV19	TRBJ2-3	once	CASSIRGRGMTDTQYF
TRBV14	TRBJ2-3	-	CASSQEITADTQYF